This T cell receptor beta chain was observed in a study of shared clonotypes between healthy human individuals (dated by TCRdb to 2018 to 2020). For the wider study: Two women and a few men aged 18 to 49 years were included in the cohort. Per donor, three plates each were used for CD4 naive and CD4 memory, two for CD8 naive, and one for CD8 memory. The study deeply sequenced blood TCR repertoires of about 5 healthy adults to estimate repertoire size and the extent of clonotype sharing between individuals. To increase sequencing depth and limit assay-specific biases, different laboratories used diverse techniques to prepare libraries and sequence TCR repertoires. Between about 0.85 and 9.5 billion PBMCs per donor were obtained by leukapheresis. Overall results and qualifications from the work: Because the study included only a small number of donors, the genetic and exposure-history diversity represented was limited. Estimated clonotype richness was generally larger for naive than for memory subsets. Based on pairwise subsampling, the degree of clonotype sharing among donors was expected to be affected by sequencing depth. Even with the large sequencing depth, rarefaction of the sorted-subset datasets indicated that sequencing was incomplete. When a few donors were compared, the shared fraction of clonotypes was roughly 4.8% for naive CD4, roughly 3.4% for naive CD8, 2.3% for memory CD4, and less than 0.5% for memory CD8. Sampling was restricted to blood, and TCR repertoires in tissue are likely to differ from TCR repertoires in blood. Compared with non-shared clonotypes, the clonotypes found in all four sorted-subset donors had higher generation probabilities.

With regard to this clone: The antigen it recognizes is unknown. No base-level quality is on record; no much larger clone is a single base apart.

Based on the germline V gene, the CDR1 and CDR2 sequences are MDHEN and SYDVKM. The junction carries 19 bases between V and J, which are trimmed by 6 bases and 7 bases respectively. CDR3 length: 15 amino acids, cysteine to phenylalanine. Only the CDR3 portion is preserved as DNA: 45 bases, with reading frame beginning at the first base. TCR CDR3 regions were amplified from genomic DNA by multiplex PCR using the deep immunoSEQ assay. For each cell subset, the extracted genomic DNA was distributed evenly across all wells of several immunoSEQ 96-well plates, and each plate served as one replicate. Each replicate PCR for sorted subsets received about 210 ng genomic DNA, equal to about 30,000 T cell genomes. The purified libraries were quantified using a Qubit 3.0 fluorometer, sized with a Bioanalyzer 2100, and then quantified again using the KAPA Library Quantification kit. A separate single-read 150-cycle Illumina NextSeq 550 flow cell was used to sequence each immunoSEQ 96-well plate. The published analysis was carried out like this. The immunoSEQ output contained only junctional sequences without quality scores, so filtering could not match that applied to full-length reads. Sequences were annotated with PyIR, a Python wrapper for IgBLAST v1.9, using IMGT germline references to assign V/J genes and CDR3. Reads were filtered out if the reads had weak V/J assignments (E-value above 1e-6), no CDR3, stop codons, out-of-frame junctions, or ambiguous translated residues. V3J clonotypes were defined as sequences sharing the same inferred V gene, J gene, and CDR3 amino acid sequence. Percentage overlap between repertoires was computed as shared unique clonotypes divided by the size of the smaller repertoire. Repertoire richness was assessed with RTK rarefaction, the Chao1 estimator, and Recon v2.1 estimates of unobserved clonotypes. Generation probabilities were computed with OLGA for all TCRbeta clonotypes obtained by the gDNA method from a handful of donors. TCRdb retrieved this table from immuneACCESS and kept in-frame rearrangements only. Not all clones are present; in checked studies, unresolved V genes account for under half, and no reason is known for the remainder. V and J calls and clone size are copied from that table; D and trimming were computed from the DNA. For this sample there are approximately 530,000 clones; about 96% appear just once. 0.06% of the sample belongs to the ten largest clones.

The donors were healthy, HIV-negative adults who had no recently reported acute infections or vaccinations. Only Caucasian adults living in Nashville, Tennessee, USA were represented among the donors. CD4+ T cells were enriched through magnetic negative selection, after which naive cells were positively selected on CD45RA and the remaining negative fraction served as the memory subset. After blood collection by leukapheresis, PBMCs were isolated using Ficoll-Histopaque density gradient centrifugation and then cryopreserved in the vapor phase of liquid nitrogen. Analytical flow cytometry was used to check the purity and quantity of every magnetically sorted T cell population. Genomic DNA was isolated from every sorted fraction and measured by UV absorbance on a Nanodrop 2000c.

Sequences were obtained from naive CD4+ T cells sorted from blood. Explained via the paper, the cell subset or site label denotes: CD45RA+ positively selected. The rearrangement combines TRBV28 with TRBJ1-5; tentative D gene TRBD1, with 5 bases matching. The TCR comes from a woman aged 30 to 39 in good health. The CDR3 has the sequence CASRVTRGRGQPQHF. Here is the DNA: TGTGCCAGCAGGGTAACCCGAGGACGGGGGCAGCCCCAGCATTTT. The full variable domain, completed from the reference TRBV28 and TRBJ1-5 proteins outside the CDR3, reads DVKVTQSSRYLVKRTGEKVFLECVQDMDHENMFWYRQDPGLGLRLIYFSYDVKMKEKGDIPEGYSVSREKKERFSLILESASTNQTSMYLCASRVTRGRGQPQHFGDGTRLSIL.